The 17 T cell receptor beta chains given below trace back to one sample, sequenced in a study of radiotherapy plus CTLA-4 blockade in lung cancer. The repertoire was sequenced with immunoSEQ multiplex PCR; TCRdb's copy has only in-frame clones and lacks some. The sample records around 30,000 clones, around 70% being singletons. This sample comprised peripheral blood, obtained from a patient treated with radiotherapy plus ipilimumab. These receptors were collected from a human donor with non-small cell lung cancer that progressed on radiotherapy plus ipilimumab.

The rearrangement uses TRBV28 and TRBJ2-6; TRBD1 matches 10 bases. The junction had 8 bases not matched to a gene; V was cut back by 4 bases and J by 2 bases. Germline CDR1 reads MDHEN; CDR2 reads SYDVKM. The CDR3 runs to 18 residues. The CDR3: CASSSPGQGLTGANVLTF. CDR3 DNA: TGTGCCAGCAGTTCCCCGGGACAGGGGCTGACTGGGGCCAACGTCCTGACTTTC.

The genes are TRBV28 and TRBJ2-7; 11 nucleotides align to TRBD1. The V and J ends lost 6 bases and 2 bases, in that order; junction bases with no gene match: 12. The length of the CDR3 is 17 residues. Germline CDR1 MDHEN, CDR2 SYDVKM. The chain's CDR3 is CASSPQWGDRGAYEQYF. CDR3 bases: TGTGCCAGCAGCCCCCAATGGGGGGACAGGGGGGCCTACGAGCAGTACTTC.

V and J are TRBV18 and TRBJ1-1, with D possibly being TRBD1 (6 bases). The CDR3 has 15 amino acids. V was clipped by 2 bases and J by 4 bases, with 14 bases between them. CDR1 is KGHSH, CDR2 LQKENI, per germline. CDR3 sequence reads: CASSPELQGATEAFF. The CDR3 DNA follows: TGTGCCAGCTCACCAGAATTACAGGGAGCCACTGAAGCTTTCTTT.

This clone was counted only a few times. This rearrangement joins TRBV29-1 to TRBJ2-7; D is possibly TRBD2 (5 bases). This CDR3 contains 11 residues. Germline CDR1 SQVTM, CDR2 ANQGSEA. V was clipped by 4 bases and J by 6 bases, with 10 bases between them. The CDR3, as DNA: TGCAGCGTTGCGGAGGCTTTCGAGCAGTACTTC. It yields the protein CSVAEAFEQYF.

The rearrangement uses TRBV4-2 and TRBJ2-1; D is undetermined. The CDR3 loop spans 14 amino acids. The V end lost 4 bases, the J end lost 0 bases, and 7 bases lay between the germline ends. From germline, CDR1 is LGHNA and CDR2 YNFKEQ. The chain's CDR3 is CASSRGSSYNEQFF. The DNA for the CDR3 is TGTGCCAGCAGCCGAGGAAGCTCCTACAATGAGCAGTTCTTC.

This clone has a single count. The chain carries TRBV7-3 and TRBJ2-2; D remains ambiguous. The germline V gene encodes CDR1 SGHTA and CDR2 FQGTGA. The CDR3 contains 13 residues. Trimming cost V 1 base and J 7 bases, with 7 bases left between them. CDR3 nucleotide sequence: TGTGCCAGCAGCTTAATTCGTGACGGGGAGCTGTTTTTT. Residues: CASSLIRDGELFF.

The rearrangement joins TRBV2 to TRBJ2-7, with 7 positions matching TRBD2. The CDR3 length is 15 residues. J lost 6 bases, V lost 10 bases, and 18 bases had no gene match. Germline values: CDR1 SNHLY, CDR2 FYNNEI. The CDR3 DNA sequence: TGTGCCACCACGCGGGAAGCGGGGACCTCCGGCGAGCAGTACTTC. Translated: CATTREAGTSGEQYF.

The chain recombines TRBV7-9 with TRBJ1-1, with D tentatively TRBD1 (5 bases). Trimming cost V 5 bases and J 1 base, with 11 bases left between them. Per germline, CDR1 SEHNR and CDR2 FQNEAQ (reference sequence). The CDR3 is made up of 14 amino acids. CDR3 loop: CASSATGGNTEAFF. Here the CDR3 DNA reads TGTGCCAGCAGCGCTACAGGTGGGAACACTGAAGCTTTCTTT.

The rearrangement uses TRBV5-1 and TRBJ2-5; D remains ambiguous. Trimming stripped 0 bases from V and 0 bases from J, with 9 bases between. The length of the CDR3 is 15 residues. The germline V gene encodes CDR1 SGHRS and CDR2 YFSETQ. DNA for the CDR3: TGCGCCAGCAGCTTGGGTCAGACGAACCAAGAGACCCAGTACTTC. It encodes CASSLGQTNQETQYF.

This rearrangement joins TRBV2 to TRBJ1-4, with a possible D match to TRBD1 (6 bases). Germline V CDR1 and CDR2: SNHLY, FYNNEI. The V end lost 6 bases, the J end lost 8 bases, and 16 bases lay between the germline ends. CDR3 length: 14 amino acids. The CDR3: CASSLEGGNEKLFF. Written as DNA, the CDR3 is TGTGCCAGCAGCCTCGAAGGGGGAAACGAAAAACTGTTTTTT.

CDR3 sequence reads: CASSLDSTYEQYF. CDR3 DNA sequence: TGTGCCAGCAGCCTAGACAGTACCTACGAGCAGTACTTC. V usage is TRBV7-2 and J usage is TRBJ2-7, with a weak D call TRBD1 (5 bases). The CDR3 covers 13 residues. Trimming left V 5 bases short and J 2 bases short, with 10 bases between. In germline, CDR1 is SGHTA, CDR2 FQGNSA.

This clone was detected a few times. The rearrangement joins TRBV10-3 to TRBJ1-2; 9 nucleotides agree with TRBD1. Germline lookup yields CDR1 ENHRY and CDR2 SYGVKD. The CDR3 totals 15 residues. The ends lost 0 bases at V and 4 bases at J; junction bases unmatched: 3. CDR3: CAISESGDRVYGYTF. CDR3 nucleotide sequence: TGTGCCATCAGTGAGTCCGGGGACAGGGTCTATGGCTACACCTTC.

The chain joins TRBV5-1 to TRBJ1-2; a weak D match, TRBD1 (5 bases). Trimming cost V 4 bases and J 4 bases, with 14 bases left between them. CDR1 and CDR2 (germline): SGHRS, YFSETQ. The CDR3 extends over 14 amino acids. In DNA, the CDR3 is TGCGCCAGCAGCAGGGAAGGGGAAGGCTATGGCTACACCTTC. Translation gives CASSREGEGYGYTF.

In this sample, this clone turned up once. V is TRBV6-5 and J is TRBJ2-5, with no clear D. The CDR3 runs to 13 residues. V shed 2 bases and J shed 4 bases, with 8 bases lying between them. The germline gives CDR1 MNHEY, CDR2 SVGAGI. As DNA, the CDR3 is TGTGCCAGCAGTTACCTCGGCGGAGAGACCCAGTACTTC. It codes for CASSYLGGETQYF.

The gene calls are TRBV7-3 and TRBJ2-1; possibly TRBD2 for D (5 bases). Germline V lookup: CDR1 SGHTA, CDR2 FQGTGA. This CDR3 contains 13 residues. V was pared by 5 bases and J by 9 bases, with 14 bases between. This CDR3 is CASSLGGGAEQFF. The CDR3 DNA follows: TGTGCCAGCAGCCTGGGCGGAGGTGCTGAGCAGTTCTTC.

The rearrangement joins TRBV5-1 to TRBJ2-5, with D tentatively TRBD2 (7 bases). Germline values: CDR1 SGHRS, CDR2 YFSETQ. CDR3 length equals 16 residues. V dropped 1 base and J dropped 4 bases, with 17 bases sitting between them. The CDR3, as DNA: TGCGCCAGCAGCTTGATTTATCAGGGGAGGGGAGAGACCCAGTACTTC. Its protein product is CASSLIYQGRGETQYF.

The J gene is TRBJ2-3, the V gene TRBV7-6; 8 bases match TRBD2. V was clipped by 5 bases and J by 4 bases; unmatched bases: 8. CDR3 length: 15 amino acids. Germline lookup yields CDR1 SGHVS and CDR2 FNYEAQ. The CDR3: CASSPSGGRADTQYF. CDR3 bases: TGTGCCAGCAGCCCATCGGGAGGGAGGGCAGATACGCAGTATTTT.